The 11 T cell receptor beta chains below all came from one sample that was sequenced in a study of blood T cells in healthy people across ages. Primed by a sample-barcoded 5' primer and a J-beta primer mix, a second PCR proceeded for roughly 6 to 12 cycles. Via MiXCR, TCRdb re-called the 5' RACE reads, giving one row per CDR3 protein. The table has some 800,000 distinct CDR3 sequences, under 45% seen once. Sequencing input: blood. These receptors were collected from a man aged 60 to 69 in good health.

This clonotype was found many times. V gene TRBV7-8 combines with J gene TRBJ2-4; D remains unclear. Germline CDR1 reads SGHVS; CDR2 reads FQNEAQ. V lost 1 base, J lost 2 bases, and 12 bases lay in between. This CDR3 has 16 residues. The CDR3 is CASSLGVGGTKNIQYF. DNA for the CDR3: TGTGCCAGCAGCTTAGGGGTAGGCGGAACCAAAAACATTCAGTACTTC.

Note on this clonotype: One junction end disagrees with the germline gene, perhaps due to a read error. The chain joins TRBV5-1 to TRBJ1-5; the match to TRBD1 covers 8 bases. CDR3 length: 15 residues. Germline-derived CDR1 and CDR2 are SGHRS and YFSETQ. The CDR3, as DNA: TGTGCCAGCAGTTTATCAGGGGGCAGCAATCAGCCCCAGCATTTT. Amino acids: CASSLSGGSNQPQHF.

This clonotype was counted a few times. The chain employs TRBV6-1 and TRBJ2-1; D perhaps matches TRBD1 (6 bases). Germline values: CDR1 MNHNS, CDR2 SASEGT. V lost 5 bases, J lost 10 bases, and 15 bases lay in between. The CDR3 contains 13 residues. DNA for the CDR3: TGTGCCAGCAGTTCTCAACAGGGCGGGGAGCAGTTCTTC. This translates into CASSSQQGGEQFF.

The J gene is TRBJ2-1, the V gene TRBV3-1; TRBD1 matches 8 bases. The ends lost 4 bases at V and 7 bases at J; junction bases unmatched: 12. The CDR3 loop spans 16 amino acids. Germline CDR1 is LGHDT and CDR2 is YNNKEL (reference sequence). CDR3 protein: CASSRAGTGLLNEQFF. The CDR3 coding sequence is TGTGCCAGCAGCCGCGCCGGGACAGGTCTTTTAAATGAGCAGTTCTTC.

This clonotype was recorded at least ten times. The chain uses TRBV6-5 and TRBJ2-6; D gene unclear. Trimming took 4 bases from V and 1 from J, leaving 5 bases between them. Germline-derived CDR1 and CDR2 are MNHEY and SVGAGI. The CDR3 spans 14 residues. Here the CDR3 DNA reads TGTGCCAGCAGTTCCGGGTCTGGGGCCAACGTCCTGACTTTC. This sequence encodes CASSSGSGANVLTF.

The CDR3 DNA follows: TGCAGTGCGCAAAGGGGGGGAGGAGGCACTGAAGCTTTCTTT. It is translated as CSAQRGGGGTEAFF. This rearrangement joins TRBV20-1 to TRBJ1-1; maybe TRBD1 (6 bases). CDR3 size: 14 residues. V was shortened by 6 bases and J by 4 bases, with 18 bases between the two germline ends. Germline CDR1 and CDR2: DFQATT and SNEGSKA (reference sequence).

This chain uses TRBV5-1 with TRBJ1-4, with D perhaps TRBD1 (6 bases). Germline V gives CDR1 SGHRS, CDR2 YFSETQ. This CDR3 region has 15 residues. Deletions cut 0 bases from V and 6 bases from J, with 12 bases between. CDR3 residues: CASSLDTGLHEKLFF. As DNA, the CDR3 is TGCGCCAGCAGCTTGGATACAGGGCTACATGAAAAACTGTTTTTT.

The table lists this clonotype with a few counts. This sequence joins TRBV18 and TRBJ2-7; TRBD2 matches at 7 bases. The end of the DNA aligns better with TRBJ2-5, so the J call may be wrong. Germline V gene lookup returns CDR1 KGHSH and CDR2 LQKENI. The CDR3 is 16 amino acids. The CDR3 sequence is CASSPRLTGGQETQYF. The CDR3 DNA follows: TGTGCCAGCTCACCACGCCTGACGGGGGGTCAAGAGACCCAGTACTTC.

On this clonotype: Compared with germline, one end of the junction differs, possibly owing to a read error. This chain connects TRBV20-1 to TRBJ1-3, with D perhaps matching TRBD1 (6 bases). CDR3 size: 14 residues. Per germline, CDR1 DFQATT and CDR2 SNEGSKA (reference sequence). The CDR3 DNA reads TGCAGTGCTCTATACAGGGCTAAAGGAAACACCACATATTTT. It translates to CSALYRAKGNTTYF.

The chain has TRBV5-1 and TRBJ2-7, with D unresolved. CDR1 SGHRS and CDR2 YFSETQ come from the germline V gene. Trimming took off 4 bases at V and 3 bases at J, with 11 bases between the two ends. The CDR3 covers 13 residues. CDR3: CASSAGYLYEQYF. For the CDR3, the DNA is TGCGCCAGCAGCGCCGGATATCTCTACGAGCAGTACTTC.

This clonotype was picked up many times. The CDR3: CASSQATGDYNEQFF. In DNA form, the CDR3 reads TGTGCCAGCAGCCAAGCCACCGGGGACTACAATGAGCAGTTCTTC. The V gene is TRBV4-2, the J gene TRBJ2-1; the D gene is possibly TRBD2 (5 bases). Germline V gene sequence: CDR1 LGHNA, CDR2 YNFKEQ. The CDR3 length is 15 residues. V lost 1 base to trimming and J lost 3 bases, with 10 bases between them.